This TCR beta chain was identified during a study of blood T cell repertoires in COVID-19. Study-wide background: From the United States, Italy and Spain came samples of acute and convalescent COVID-19. PBMCs, B-cell-depleted T cells, or T cells were the source of the cDNA or gDNA that made up the material.

In the original processing: The authors estimated nucleated cell counts from reference gene primer amplification. Produced via immunoSEQ multiplex PCR; TCRdb's table is partial and in-frame only. V and J calls and clone size come straight from that table; D and trimming were deduced from the DNA. The sample lists under 250,000 clones, around 82% seen once, with roughly 9.4% in the top ten. V lost 3 bases and J 3 bases, leaving 4 bases between the germline ends. The CDR3 is 12 amino acids. CDR1 is MNHNS, CDR2 SASEGT, per germline. This sequence joins TRBV6-1 and TRBJ2-3, with D unresolved. The sample comprised peripheral blood. This TCR came from a man aged 40-49 years with active or convalescent COVID-19. CDR3 bases: TGTGCCAGCAGTGACAGTACAGATACGCAGTATTTT. Encoded protein: CASSDSTDTQYF.